This TCR beta chain is drawn from a study of T cell clonotyping in hematopoietic cell transplantation. Comments on this clone: Its cognate antigen is unknown.

Study results and caveats: Broader posttransplant TCR repertoire diversity was predicted by graft donor and pretransplant recipient Inverse Simpson Index values. Recipient TCR diversity dropped after transplant; expanded clonotypes rose from day 30 to 180.

Profiled with immunoSEQ multiplex PCR; TCRdb holds only in-frame clones, not every one. The repertoire holds some 30,000 clones, with 90% to 95% as singletons. V lost 3 bases and J lost 1, with 9 bases in between. The V gene's germline CDR1 is SGHNT and CDR2 YENEEA. The CDR3 is 14 residues long. The clonotype was recovered from a female patient in her 50s who had an allogeneic stem cell transplant from a related donor, so the T cells may come from the graft donor. Some clones in this sample may be carry-over from other donors' samples. Sample: PBMCs, taken 100 days after allogeneic stem cell transplant. V is TRBV11-3 and J is TRBJ2-5; D remains unclear. CDR3 sequence reads: CASSFGGRQETQYF. DNA for the CDR3: TGTGCCAGCAGCTTTGGTGGTCGCCAAGAGACCCAGTACTTC.